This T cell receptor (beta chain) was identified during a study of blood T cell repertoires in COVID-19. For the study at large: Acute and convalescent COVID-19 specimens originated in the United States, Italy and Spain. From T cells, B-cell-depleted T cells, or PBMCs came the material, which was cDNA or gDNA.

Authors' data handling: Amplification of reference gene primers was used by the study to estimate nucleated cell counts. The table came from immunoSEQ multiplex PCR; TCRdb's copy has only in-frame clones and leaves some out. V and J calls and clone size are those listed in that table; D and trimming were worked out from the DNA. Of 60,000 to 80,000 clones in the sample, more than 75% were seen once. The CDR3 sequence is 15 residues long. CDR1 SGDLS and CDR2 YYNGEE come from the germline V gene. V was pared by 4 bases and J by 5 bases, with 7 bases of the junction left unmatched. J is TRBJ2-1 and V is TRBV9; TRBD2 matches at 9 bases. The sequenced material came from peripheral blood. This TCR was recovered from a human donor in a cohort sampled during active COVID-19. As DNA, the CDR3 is TGTGCCAGCAGCCCCCAGACTAGCGGAAACAATGAGCAGTTCTTC. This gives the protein CASSPQTSGNNEQFF.